The 27 T cell receptor beta chains below were found in one sample sequenced in a study of blood T cell repertoires in COVID-19. The table came from immunoSEQ multiplex PCR; TCRdb's copy has only in-frame clones and leaves some out. The table has about 200,000 clones, approximately 85% seen once. Specimen: peripheral blood. These receptors originate from a man aged 55 to 69 with acute or convalescent COVID-19.

This clone was seen a single time. V is TRBV5-4 and J is TRBJ2-3, with unresolved D. CDR1 and CDR2 (germline): SGHNT, YYREEE (reference sequence). There are 16 residues in the CDR3. V shed 4 bases and J shed 0 bases, with 15 bases lying between them. The CDR3 DNA follows: TGTGCCAGCAGCCTAGACCTGACCTCTAGCACAGATACGCAGTATTTT. Translated: CASSLDLTSSTDTQYF.

The J gene is TRBJ1-1, the V gene TRBV15; 9 positions agree with TRBD1. Germline values: CDR1 LNHNV, CDR2 YYDKDF (reference sequence). The CDR3 totals 18 residues. Trimming removed 3 bases from V and 6 bases from J; junction bases left unmatched: 17. Here the CDR3 reads CATSRLWGQGGVVAEAFF. The CDR3 nucleotides read TGTGCCACCAGCAGGTTGTGGGGACAGGGTGGTGTCGTCGCTGAAGCTTTCTTT.

This clone has just a few counts. The chain uses TRBV4-3 and TRBJ2-7; D call uncertain. Germline assignment: CDR1 LGHNA and CDR2 YSLEER. Trimming stripped 3 bases from V and 1 base from J, with 7 bases between. The CDR3 is made up of 13 amino acids. Here the CDR3 DNA reads TGCGCCAGCAGCCACCAACAATCCTACGAGCAGTACTTC. This sequence encodes CASSHQQSYEQYF.

This clone was seen once. J is TRBJ2-7 and V is TRBV15, with 9 bases aligning to TRBD2. The CDR3 runs to 13 residues. Germline V gives CDR1 LNHNV, CDR2 YYDKDF (reference sequence). Germline trimming cut 5 bases from V and 6 bases from J; bases unmatched to any gene: 5. CDR3 sequence reads: CATSSGLAPEQYF. The CDR3 DNA reads as TGTGCCACCAGCTCAGGACTAGCGCCCGAGCAGTACTTC. The entire variable domain, with the rest obtained from reference TRBV15 and TRBJ2-7, is as follows: DAMVIQNPRYQVTQFGKPVTLSCSQTLNHNVMYWYQQKSSQAPKLLFHYYDKDFNNEADTPDNFQSRRPNTSFCFLDIRSPGLGDTAMYLCATSSGLAPEQYFGPGTRLTVT.

The rearrangement uses TRBV7-9 and TRBJ2-3; D is unresolved. The CDR3 extends over 13 amino acids. Germline V gene sequence: CDR1 SEHNR, CDR2 FQNEAQ (reference sequence). V lost 10 bases to trimming and J lost 0 bases, with 11 bases between them. The chain's CDR3 is CATRLASTDTQYF. As DNA, the CDR3 is TGTGCCACTCGACTGGCTAGCACAGATACGCAGTATTTT.

V usage is TRBV27 and J usage is TRBJ2-3; the D gene is possibly TRBD2 (7 bases). Germline V gene lookup returns CDR1 MNHEY and CDR2 SMNVEV (reference sequence). The CDR3 has 13 amino acids. The V gene lost 8 bases and the J gene lost 1 base, with 10 bases spanning the gap. CDR3 nucleotides: TGTGCCAGCGGGGGGGGCCGCACAGATACGCAGTATTTT. Its protein is CASGGGRTDTQYF.

In its sample, this clone was seen a few times. The rearrangement links TRBV7-9 to TRBJ2-7; 9 bases line up with TRBD2. The CDR3 is 19 amino acids. The junction had 21 bases not matched to a gene; V was cut back by 6 bases and J by 3 bases. Germline V gene lookup returns CDR1 SEHNR and CDR2 FQNEAQ (reference sequence). CDR3 nucleotides: TGTGCCAGCAGTTCCTACCCCTGGGGAGCTAGCGGGAACATCTACGAGCAGTACTTC. This codes for CASSSYPWGASGNIYEQYF. Drawing the rest from reference TRBV7-9 and TRBJ2-7, the complete variable domain is DTGVSQNPRHKITKRGQNVTFRCDPISEHNRLYWYRQTLGQGPEFLTYFQNEAQLEKSRLLSDRFSAERPKGSFSTLEIQRTEQGDSAMYLCASSSYPWGASGNIYEQYFGPGTRLTVT.

V is TRBV19 and J is TRBJ2-1; 7 nucleotides match TRBD2. The ends lost 10 bases at V and 6 bases at J; junction bases unmatched: 9. Germline V gene lookup returns CDR1 LNHDA and CDR2 SQIVND (reference sequence). The CDR3 spans 13 residues. In nucleotides, the CDR3 is TGTGCCACGTTAGGGGACTATTTCAATGAGCAGTTCTTC. Its translation is CATLGDYFNEQFF. Variable domain in full (rest from reference TRBV19 and TRBJ2-1): DGGITQSPKYLFRKEGQNVTLSCEQNLNHDAMYWYRQDPGQGLRLIYYSQIVNDFQKGDIAEGYSVSREKKESFPLTVTSAQKNPTAFYLCATLGDYFNEQFFGPGTRLTVL.

The chain carries TRBV5-6 and TRBJ1-5, with TRBD1 matching 8 bases. CDR1 and CDR2 from the germline V gene are SGHDT and YYEEEE. The CDR3 runs 14 residues. J lost 10 bases, V lost 4 bases, and 10 bases had no gene match. The DNA for the CDR3 is TGTGCCAGCAGCATTGGACAGGGATCATCCCCCCAGCATTTT. Protein product: CASSIGQGSSPQHF.

The chain combines TRBV15 with TRBJ2-1; 7 bases fit TRBD2. The germline V gene has CDR1 LNHNV and CDR2 YYDKDF (reference sequence). V gave up 0 bases and J gave up 0 bases; unmatched junction bases: 8. The CDR3 is 18 residues long. The CDR3 bases are TGTGCCACCAGCAGAGATCGTAGCGGGTCCATCTCCTACAATGAGCAGTTCTTC. Translated: CATSRDRSGSISYNEQFF.

The V gene is TRBV28, the J gene TRBJ1-2; D is unresolved. Germline V gives CDR1 MDHEN, CDR2 SYDVKM. The length of the CDR3 is 14 residues. Trimming shortened V by 5 bases and J by 6 bases, and 16 bases separated the two germline ends. The chain's CDR3 is CASSGRLALHGYTF. CDR3 sequence (DNA): TGTGCCAGCAGTGGGCGCCTCGCCCTGCATGGCTACACCTTC.

V usage is TRBV2 and J usage is TRBJ2-4; TRBD1 agrees at 9 bases. Unmatched junction bases numbered 8, after V lost 4 bases and J lost 1 base. Per germline, CDR1 SNHLY and CDR2 FYNNEI. This CDR3 has 17 residues. The CDR3 region is CASSVTGGENAKNIQYF. The CDR3 DNA reads TGTGCCAGCAGTGTTACAGGGGGCGAGAATGCCAAAAACATTCAGTACTTC.

This clone appeared once. This chain joins TRBV27 and TRBJ2-7; the D gene is possibly TRBD2 (6 bases). This CDR3 spans 14 amino acids. The V end was cut by 4 bases, the J end by 0 bases, with 10 bases between. Per the germline V gene, CDR1 is MNHEY and CDR2 is SMNVEV (reference sequence). Here the CDR3 DNA reads TGTGCCAGCAGTTGGACGGGAGTCTCCTACGAGCAGTACTTC. Protein: CASSWTGVSYEQYF.

This clone was detected a few times. The J gene is TRBJ2-1, the V gene TRBV9; D perhaps matches TRBD2 (5 bases). Germline lookup yields CDR1 SGDLS and CDR2 YYNGEE. This CDR3 contains 15 residues. V dropped 2 bases and J dropped 8 bases, with 17 bases sitting between them. The DNA for the CDR3 is TGTGCCAGCAGCGTTCGAGCGGCCATATATGATGAGCAGTTCTTC. Amino acid sequence: CASSVRAAIYDEQFF.

The rearrangement links TRBV29-1 to TRBJ1-1, with D perhaps matching TRBD1 (5 bases). CDR3 length: 13 residues. Germline values: CDR1 SQVTM, CDR2 ANQGSEA. Trimming pared 2 bases from V and 0 bases from J, leaving 7 bases between. This chain's CDR3 is CSVENRMNTEAFF. The DNA of the CDR3 is TGCAGCGTTGAAAACAGGATGAACACTGAAGCTTTCTTT. The entire variable domain, with the rest obtained from reference TRBV29-1 and TRBJ1-1, is as follows: SAVISQKPSRDICQRGTSLTIQCQVDSQVTMMFWYRQQPGQSLTLIATANQGSEATYESGFVIDKFPISRPNLTFSTLTVSNMSPEDSSIYLCSVENRMNTEAFFGQGTRLTVV.

The V gene is TRBV20-1, the J gene TRBJ1-3, with D maybe TRBD1 (6 bases). The V end lost 3 bases, the J end lost 4 bases, and 16 bases lay between the germline ends. The CDR3 runs 15 residues. CDR1 is DFQATT and CDR2 is SNEGSKA in the germline V gene (reference sequence). The CDR3 bases are TGCAGTGCTAGTACGACAGGATCAACCGGAAACACCATATATTTT. Translation: CSASTTGSTGNTIYF.

This clone occurred once. The chain employs TRBV3-1 (or the pseudogene TRBV3-2) and TRBJ1-2; D gene ambiguous. CDR3 length: 15 residues. Germline CDR1 is LGHDT and CDR2 is YNNKEL (reference sequence). V shed 1 base and J shed 2 bases, with 11 bases lying between them. CDR3 loop: CASSQGGGKNYGYTF. CDR3 coding DNA: TGTGCCAGCAGCCAAGGAGGCGGTAAAAACTATGGCTACACCTTC.

This clone was counted between two and nine times. This sequence joins TRBV28 and TRBJ2-7; 7 nucleotides line up with TRBD1. With V trimmed by 6 bases and J by 6 bases, 8 bases remained unmatched. The CDR3 length is 13 residues. CDR1 MDHEN and CDR2 SYDVKM come from the germline V gene. The CDR3 reads CASRRTGVGEQYF. The CDR3, as DNA: TGTGCCAGCAGGAGAACAGGGGTGGGCGAGCAGTACTTC.

The rearrangement links TRBV3-1 (or the pseudogene TRBV3-2) to TRBJ1-1; unclear D gene. The CDR3 consists of 14 residues. CDR1 and CDR2 from the germline V gene are LGHDT and YNNKEL (reference sequence). V gave up 4 bases and J gave up 4 bases, with 13 bases separating them. This CDR3 reads CASSLVSAGTEAFF. The CDR3 DNA is TGTGCCAGCAGCCTCGTCTCGGCGGGCACTGAAGCTTTCTTT.

V is TRBV7-9 and J is TRBJ2-1; possible D gene TRBD2, 6 bases. CDR3 length: 15 residues. The V end lost 5 bases, the J end lost 5 bases, and 16 bases lay between the germline ends. Germline lookup yields CDR1 SEHNR and CDR2 FQNEAQ (reference sequence). CDR3 DNA: TGTGCCAGCAGCGGAAGACTAGTTGCCGACAATGAGCAGTTCTTC. Translating it yields CASSGRLVADNEQFF.

The rearrangement joins TRBV6-2 or TRBV6-3 to TRBJ2-1; 8 bases fit TRBD1. With V trimmed by 4 bases and J by 4 bases, 3 bases remained unmatched. From germline, CDR1 is MNHEY and CDR2 SVGEGT. CDR3 length: 14 amino acids. The CDR3 loop is CASSSRGPYNEQFF. CDR3 nucleotide sequence: TGTGCCAGCAGTTCCAGGGGGCCGTACAATGAGCAGTTCTTC.

The chain has TRBV5-5 and TRBJ2-5, with 10 bases identical to TRBD1. The CDR3 is 16 amino acids. CDR1 is SGHKS and CDR2 is YYEKEE in the germline V gene (reference sequence). V trimming: 4 bases; J trimming: 4 bases; junction bases outside the gene matches: 10. The CDR3 loop reads CASSPEGQGWIETQYF. The CDR3 nucleotides read TGTGCCAGCAGCCCGGAGGGACAGGGGTGGATAGAGACCCAGTACTTC.

V and J are TRBV18 and TRBJ2-5, with 8 bases identical to TRBD1. Germline lookup yields CDR1 KGHSH and CDR2 LQKENI. The CDR3 contains 16 residues. V lost 3 bases and J lost 5; bases outside the gene matches: 11. CDR3 sequence: CASSPFSAGGKETQYF. The CDR3 DNA reads as TGTGCCAGCTCACCTTTCTCCGCAGGGGGCAAGGAGACCCAGTACTTC.

V usage is TRBV6-5 and J usage is TRBJ2-1; 11 nucleotides align to TRBD2. Germline V gene sequence: CDR1 MNHEY, CDR2 SVGAGI. The CDR3 is 15 residues long. J was trimmed by 4 bases and V by 2 bases; bases with no gene match: 1. The CDR3 DNA sequence: TGTGCCAGCAGTTACCGACTAGCGGGGTACAATGAGCAGTTCTTC. This encodes CASSYRLAGYNEQFF.

The chain employs TRBV6-6 and TRBJ1-1, with 7 nucleotides matching TRBD1. The CDR3 spans 15 residues. V was clipped by 4 bases and J by 3 bases; unmatched bases: 8. The germline gives CDR1 MNHNY, CDR2 SVGAGI (reference sequence). The CDR3 here is CASSSRRGQHTEAFF. In DNA, the CDR3 is TGTGCCAGCAGTTCACGGCGGGGACAGCACACTGAAGCTTTCTTT.

The V gene is TRBV6-6, the J gene TRBJ2-7; 14 positions match TRBD2. Germline V lookup: CDR1 MNHNY, CDR2 SVGAGI (reference sequence). The CDR3 is made up of 16 amino acids. The junction had 7 bases not matched to a gene; V was cut back by 5 bases and J by 4 bases. The CDR3 DNA is TGTGCCAGCAGTCTCGGACTAGCGGGAGGAAGATACGAGCAGTACTTC. Its protein product is CASSLGLAGGRYEQYF.

The sample holds a few counts of this clone. The chain couples TRBV9 to TRBJ1-1, with 8 bases fitting TRBD1. Looked up from germline, CDR1 is SGDLS and CDR2 is YYNGEE. This CDR3 comprises 14 residues. V was clipped by 4 bases and J by 5 bases; unmatched bases: 7. The CDR3 region is CASSYRGTETEAFF. The CDR3 coding sequence is TGTGCCAGCAGCTACAGGGGGACTGAGACTGAAGCTTTCTTT.